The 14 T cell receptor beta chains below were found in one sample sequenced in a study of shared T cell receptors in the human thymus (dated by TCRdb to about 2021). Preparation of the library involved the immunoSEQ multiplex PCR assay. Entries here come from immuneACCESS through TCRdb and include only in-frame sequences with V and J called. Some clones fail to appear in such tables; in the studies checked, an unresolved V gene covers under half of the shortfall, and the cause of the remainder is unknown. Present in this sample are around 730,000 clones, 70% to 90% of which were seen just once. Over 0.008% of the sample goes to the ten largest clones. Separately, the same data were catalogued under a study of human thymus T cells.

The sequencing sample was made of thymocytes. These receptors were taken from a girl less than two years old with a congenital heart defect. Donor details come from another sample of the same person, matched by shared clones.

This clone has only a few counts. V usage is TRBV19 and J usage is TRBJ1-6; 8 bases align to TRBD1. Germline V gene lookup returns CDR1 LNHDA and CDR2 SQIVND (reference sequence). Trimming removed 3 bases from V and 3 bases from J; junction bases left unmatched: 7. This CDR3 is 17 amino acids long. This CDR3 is CASSIGTGTVYNSPLHF. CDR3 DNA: TGTGCCAGTAGTATCGGGACAGGAACGGTCTATAATTCACCCCTCCACTTT.

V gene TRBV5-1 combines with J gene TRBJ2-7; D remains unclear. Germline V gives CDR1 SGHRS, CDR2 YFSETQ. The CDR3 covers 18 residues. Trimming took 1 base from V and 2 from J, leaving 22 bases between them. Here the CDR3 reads CASSLNHLRQDDPYEQYF. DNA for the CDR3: TGCGCCAGCAGCTTGAATCATCTTCGTCAGGATGACCCCTACGAGCAGTACTTC.

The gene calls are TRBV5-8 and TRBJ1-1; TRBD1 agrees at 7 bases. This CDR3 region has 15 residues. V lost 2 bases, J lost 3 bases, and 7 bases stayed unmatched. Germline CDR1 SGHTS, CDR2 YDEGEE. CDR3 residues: CASSFNRGSDTEAFF. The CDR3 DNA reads TGTGCCAGCAGCTTCAACAGGGGTTCGGACACTGAAGCTTTCTTT.

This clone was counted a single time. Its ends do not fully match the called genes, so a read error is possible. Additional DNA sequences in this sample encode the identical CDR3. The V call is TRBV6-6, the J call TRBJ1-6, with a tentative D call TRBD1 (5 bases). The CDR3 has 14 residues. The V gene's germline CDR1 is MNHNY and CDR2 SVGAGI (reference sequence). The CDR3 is CASSKGRGNSPLHF. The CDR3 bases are TGTGCCAGCAGTAAGGGGCGAGGTAATTCCCCCCTCCACTTT.

The CDR3 loop reads CASSIAARAHFYEQYF. The DNA of the CDR3 is TGTGCCAGTAGTATAGCGGCCAGAGCGCATTTCTACGAGCAGTACTTC. The J gene is TRBJ2-7, the V gene TRBV19; no clear D. The CDR3 sequence is 16 residues long. CDR1 and CDR2 from the germline V gene are LNHDA and SQIVND (reference sequence). V was pared by 1 base and J by 3 bases, with 16 bases between. The whole variable domain, remainder taken from reference TRBV19 and TRBJ2-7, is DGGITQSPKYLFRKEGQNVTLSCEQNLNHDAMYWYRQDPGQGLRLIYYSQIVNDFQKGDIAEGYSVSREKKESFPLTVTSAQKNPTAFYLCASSIAARAHFYEQYFGPGTRLTVT.

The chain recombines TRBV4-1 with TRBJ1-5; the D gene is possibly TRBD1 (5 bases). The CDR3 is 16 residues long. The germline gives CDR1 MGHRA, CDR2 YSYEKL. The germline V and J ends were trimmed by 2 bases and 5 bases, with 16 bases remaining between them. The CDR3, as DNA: TGCGCCAGCAGCCAATCCGCGGGGGGGAGTGATCAGCCCCAGCATTTT. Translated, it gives CASSQSAGGSDQPQHF.

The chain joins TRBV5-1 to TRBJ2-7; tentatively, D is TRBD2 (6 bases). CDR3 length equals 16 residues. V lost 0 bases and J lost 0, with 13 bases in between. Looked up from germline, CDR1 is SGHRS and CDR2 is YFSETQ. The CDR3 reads CASSLAGERGSYEQYF. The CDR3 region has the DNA TGCGCCAGCAGCTTGGCGGGGGAGAGGGGCTCCTACGAGCAGTACTTC.

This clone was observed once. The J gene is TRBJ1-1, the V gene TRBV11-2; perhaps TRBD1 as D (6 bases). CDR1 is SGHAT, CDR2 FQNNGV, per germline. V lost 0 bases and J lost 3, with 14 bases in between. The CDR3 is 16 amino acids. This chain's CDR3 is CASSLDRGEGDTEAFF. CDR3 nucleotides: TGTGCCAGCAGCTTAGATCGGGGCGAGGGGGACACTGAAGCTTTCTTT.

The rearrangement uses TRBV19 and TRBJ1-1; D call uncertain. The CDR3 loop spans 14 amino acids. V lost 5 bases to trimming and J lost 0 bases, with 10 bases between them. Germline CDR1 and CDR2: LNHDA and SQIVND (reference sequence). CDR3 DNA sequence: TGTGCCAGTAGTTTCTTACAAATGAACACTGAAGCTTTCTTT. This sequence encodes CASSFLQMNTEAFF. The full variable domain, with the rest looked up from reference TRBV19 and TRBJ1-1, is DGGITQSPKYLFRKEGQNVTLSCEQNLNHDAMYWYRQDPGQGLRLIYYSQIVNDFQKGDIAEGYSVSREKKESFPLTVTSAQKNPTAFYLCASSFLQMNTEAFFGQGTRLTVV.

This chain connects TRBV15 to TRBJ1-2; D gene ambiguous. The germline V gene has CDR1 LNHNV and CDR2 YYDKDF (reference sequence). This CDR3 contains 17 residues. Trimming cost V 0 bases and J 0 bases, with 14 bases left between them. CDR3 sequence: CATSRDGQFLANYGYTF. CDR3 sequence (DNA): TGTGCCACCAGCAGAGATGGGCAGTTTTTAGCTAACTATGGCTACACCTTC.

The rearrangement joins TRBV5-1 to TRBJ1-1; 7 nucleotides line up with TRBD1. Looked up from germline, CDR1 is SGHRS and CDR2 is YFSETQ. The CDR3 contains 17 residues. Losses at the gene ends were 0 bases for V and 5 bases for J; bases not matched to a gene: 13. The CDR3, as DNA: TGCGCCAGCAGCTTGGTTTCCAGGGGGTATCGACCTACTGAAGCTTTCTTT. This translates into CASSLVSRGYRPTEAFF.

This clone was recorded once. CDR3 sequence reads: CASSLARGTPTTNEKLFF. In DNA, the CDR3 is TGTGCCAGCAGCTTAGCGCGGGGGACTCCCACAACTAATGAAAAACTGTTTTTT. This chain joins TRBV7-9 and TRBJ1-4; possible D gene TRBD1, 5 bases. The CDR3 length is 18 residues. Per germline, CDR1 SEHNR and CDR2 FQNEAQ (reference sequence). With 0 bases removed from V and 0 bases from J, the gap between germline ends came to 14 bases.

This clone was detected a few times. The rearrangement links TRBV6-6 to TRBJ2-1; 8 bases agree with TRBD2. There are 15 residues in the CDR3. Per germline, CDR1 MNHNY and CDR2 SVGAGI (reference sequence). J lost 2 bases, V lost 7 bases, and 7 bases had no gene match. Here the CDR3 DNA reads TGTGCCAGCACCGGGGGGGACCGGGCCTACAATGAGCAGTTCTTC. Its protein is CASTGGDRAYNEQFF.

The CDR3 protein is CASSFEGLQPGRTNEKLFF. The CDR3, as DNA: TGTGCCAGCAGCTTTGAGGGACTCCAGCCTGGGAGAACTAATGAAAAACTGTTTTTT. V gene TRBV12-1 combines with J gene TRBJ1-4. TRBV12-1 is noted as a pseudogene. The CDR3 totals 19 residues.